This TCR beta chain was identified in a study of blood T cell repertoires in COVID-19. Study context: PBMCs, B-cell-depleted T cells, or T cells were the source of the cDNA or gDNA that made up the material.

Germline lookup yields CDR1 LGHNA and CDR2 YSLEER. CDR3 length: 17 amino acids. V was clipped by 0 bases and J by 6 bases, with 20 bases between them. Data came from immunoSEQ multiplex PCR; TCRdb stores just in-frame clones and leaves some out. The sample carries roughly 150,000 clones, around 90% recorded once. The sequence came from a man in his forties or fifties who had recovered from COVID-19. This chain joins TRBV4-3 and TRBJ1-1, with a possible D match to TRBD1 (6 bases). What was sequenced was peripheral blood. The CDR3 spells CASSQDLQGFSFSEAFF. Written as DNA, the CDR3 is TGCGCCAGCAGCCAAGATTTACAGGGCTTCTCCTTCTCTGAAGCTTTCTTT.